The rows below give T cell receptor beta chains drawn from one sample of a study of T-cell memory formation after mild COVID-19. From the 5' RACE reads, TCRdb called clonotypes with MiXCR, one entry per CDR3 protein. The repertoire consists of nearly 110,000 distinct CDR3 sequences, with 15% to 20% occurring once and the leading ten covering 28%. The sample comprised PBMCs or a T cell subset sorted from them (not recorded which). The receptors were sampled from an adult woman who had mild COVID-19 (a few samples of this study predate the infection). Cell type and time point are not known. CDR3s include the opening cysteine and the closing phenylalanine or tryptophan. The D gene is left open where the match is weak. A clone size is listed for some rows: how often the clone was seen (once, few, many), or a class if it is expanded.

>TRBD1|.|TRBJ1-2|TRBV7-9
TGTGCCAGCAGCTCCCGGGACAGGGTTTTCTTGGATTATGGCTACACCTTC
CASSSRDRVFLDYGYTF
>TRBD1|.|TRBJ2-7|TRBV7-2
TGTGCCAGCAGCTCCTCCCCGGGACAGGGTGGCTACGAGCAGTACTTC
CASSSSPGQGGYEQYF
>TRBD1|few|TRBJ2-7|TRBV7-9
TGTGCCAGCAGCTACCCGGGACAGGTCTACGAGCAGTACTTC
CASSYPGQVYEQYF
>.|few|TRBJ2-5|TRBV28
TGTGCCAGCAGCGAGCATTCATACCAAGAGACCCAGTACTTC
CASSEHSYQETQYF
>TRBD1|.|TRBJ2-7|TRBV7-9
TGTGCCAGCAGCTCCATCCCCGGACAGGGCGATCCCTACGAGCAGTACTTC
CASSSIPGQGDPYEQYF
>.|few|TRBJ1-1|TRBV13
TGTGCCAGCAGCCCAAGTACGGCTGAAGCTTTCTTT
CASSPSTAEAFF
>TRBD1|.|TRBJ1-1|TRBV2
TGTGCCAGCAGTTGGGGCCCGGGACAGGGGGCGTCCGGCATGAACACTGAAGCTTTCTTT
CASSWGPGQGASGMNTEAFF
>.|.|TRBJ2-1|TRBV7-2
TGTGCCAGCAGCCTGCTCGAGGGACTGCTCTACAATGAGCAGTTCTTC
CASSLLEGLLYNEQFF
>.|few|TRBJ2-7|TRBV5-1
TGCGCCAGCAGCCCGGAGTCGTCCCCCTACGAGCAGTACTTC
CASSPESSPYEQYF
>TRBD1|.|TRBJ2-7|TRBV20-1
TGCAGTGCTAGGGGACAGGGGTACGAGCAGTACTTC
CSARGQGYEQYF
>.|many|TRBJ2-7|TRBV12-5
TGTGCTAGTGGACCCGCCGGACTACCGGCCTACGAGCAGTACTTC
CASGPAGLPAYEQYF
>.|few|TRBJ2-1|TRBV18
TGTGCCAGCTCACCCCCGTTGGGAGCAAATGAGCAGTTCTTC
CASSPPLGANEQFF
>.|.|TRBJ1-4|TRBV27
TGTGCCAGCAGCTACCCAGGGAATGAAAAACTGTTTTTT
CASSYPGNEKLFF
>.|.|TRBJ2-5|TRBV6-5
TGTGCCAGCAGTCCTGACCCGGTCCCAGCAGAGACCCAGTACTTC
CASSPDPVPAETQYF
>.|few|TRBJ2-1|TRBV7-6
TGTGCCAGCAGCTCCCGTGGAGACTACAATGAGCAGTTCTTC
CASSSRGDYNEQFF
>.|.|TRBJ1-3|TRBV27
TGTGCCAGCAGTTTATCAGGGAACTCTGGAAACACCATATATTTT
CASSLSGNSGNTIYF
>.|.|TRBJ2-5|TRBV9
TGTGCCAGAGCGACTAGCCAAGAGACCCAGTACTTC
CARATSQETQYF
>.|many|TRBJ2-1|TRBV29-1
TGCAGCGTTGAGGAGACAAGCTCCTACAATGAGCAGTTCTTC
CSVEETSSYNEQFF
>.|.|TRBJ1-1|TRBV4-1
TGCGCCAGCAGCCAAGCCACAGGGCCGACTGAAGCTTTCTTT
CASSQATGPTEAFF
>TRBD2|.|TRBJ2-3|TRBV12-3/TRBV12-4
TGTGCCAGCAGTTCCCCCGTAAGCACTAGCGGCACAGATACGCAGTATTTT
CASSSPVSTSGTDTQYF
>TRBD1|.|TRBJ1-2|TRBV6-5
TGTGCCAGCAGTCACGCCCCGGGACAGGGGGACGGCTACACCTTC
CASSHAPGQGDGYTF
>.|.|TRBJ2-7|TRBV12-5
TGTGCTAGTGGGAAGCCTGGGGGAAGCTCCTACGAGCAGTACTTC
CASGKPGGSSYEQYF
>TRBD2|.|TRBJ2-7|TRBV28
TGTGCCAGCAGTCCTCTGACTAGCGGAGAGCAGTACTTC
CASSPLTSGEQYF
>TRBD1|few|TRBJ1-1|TRBV5-1
TGCGCCAGCAGCTCAAGGACAGGGGGAAGTACTGAAGCTTTCTTT
CASSSRTGGSTEAFF
>.|few|TRBJ2-1|TRBV5-4
TGTGCCAGCAGCACGGCCCTGCACAATGAGCAGTTCTTC
CASSTALHNEQFF
>.|.|TRBJ1-5|TRBV25-1
TGTGCCAGCAGTGAAGATACAGTTAGCAATCAGCCCCAGCATTTT
CASSEDTVSNQPQHF
>TRBD2|few|TRBJ2-7|TRBV5-1
TGCGCCAGCAGGGTGACTAGCGGGAACTACGAGCAGTACTTC
CASRVTSGNYEQYF
>TRBD2|few|TRBJ2-1|TRBV7-9
TGTGCCAGCAGCAATCGTAGCGGGAGGCCCCCCTACAATGAGCAGTTCTTC
CASSNRSGRPPYNEQFF
>TRBD1|.|TRBJ1-2|TRBV29-1
TGCAGCGCTCTGACAGGGGACTATGGCTACACCTTC
CSALTGDYGYTF
>TRBD1|few|TRBJ1-1|TRBV5-1
TGCGCCAGCAGCAACGACAGGGCCCATGGAGCTTTCTTT
CASSNDRAHGAFF
>.|.|TRBJ2-1|TRBV24-1
TGTGCCACCAGTGACTATAGCCCCTACAATGAGCAGTTCTTC
CATSDYSPYNEQFF
>.|few|TRBJ1-1|TRBV7-4
TGTGCCAGCAGCCCAGGGGCAGGAGCCACTGAAGCTTTCTTT
CASSPGAGATEAFF
>.|many|TRBJ1-1|TRBV20-1
TGCAGTGCTAGAGAGGACAGACATGAAGCTTTCTTT
CSAREDRHEAFF
>TRBD1|few|TRBJ2-5|TRBV29-1
TGCAGCGTTAGTCCCGGGACAGGGGTGGAGACCCAGTACTTC
CSVSPGTGVETQYF
>TRBD1|few|TRBJ2-7|TRBV6-1
TGTGCCAGCAGGACGGGACAGGGAAAAACCTACGAGCAGTACTTC
CASRTGQGKTYEQYF
>.|.|TRBJ1-2|TRBV7-8
TGTGCCAGCAGCTACTCGGGAAGCTATGGCTACACCTTC
CASSYSGSYGYTF
>.|.|TRBJ2-2|TRBV7-3
TGTGCCAGCAGCTTAGATACCCCGGGGACCGGGGAGCTGTTTTTT
CASSLDTPGTGELFF
>.|.|TRBJ1-1|TRBV20-1
TGCAGTGCTAGGTGGACAGTAAGAACTGAAGCTTTCTTT
CSARWTVRTEAFF
>.|few|TRBJ2-3|TRBV13
TGTGCCAGCAGCCCCGTCGGGGATACGCAGTATTTT
CASSPVGDTQYF
>TRBD2|few|TRBJ2-5|TRBV29-1
TGCAGCGTTGGCGGACTAGCGGGAGCAAGTGAGACCCAGTACTTC
CSVGGLAGASETQYF
>TRBD2|.|TRBJ2-1|TRBV30
TGTGCCTGGAAGGGGACTAGCGGGACTAACAATGAGCAGTTCTTC
CAWKGTSGTNNEQFF
>.|many|TRBJ1-1|TRBV12-3/TRBV12-4
TGTGCCACAAGAGGGGTCACTGGAAACACTGAAGCTTTCTTT
CATRGVTGNTEAFF
>.|once|TRBJ1-2|TRBV7-8
TGTGCCAGCAGTTCGAGGGCCGGGTATGGCTACACCTTC
CASSSRAGYGYTF
>.|.|TRBJ1-1|TRBV5-6
TGTGCCAGCAGCCCAGGATCGAGGGGCACTGAAGCTTTCTTT
CASSPGSRGTEAFF
>TRBD2|.|TRBJ2-1|TRBV6-5
TGTGCCAGCAGTTACACGACTAGCGGGATAGGCAATGAGCAGTTCTTC
CASSYTTSGIGNEQFF
>.|once|TRBJ2-7|TRBV12-3/TRBV12-4
TGTGCCAGCAGTTTAGCGGTTGGAGCGGACGAGCAGTACTTC
CASSLAVGADEQYF
>TRBD2|.|TRBJ2-7|TRBV29-1
TGCAGCGTTGAGGGCTATCTAGCGGGCGGCGCTATCTACGAGCAGTACTTC
CSVEGYLAGGAIYEQYF
>.|.|TRBJ2-2|TRBV25-1
TGTGCCAGCAGCGGGAGACAGAACACCGGGGAGCTGTTTTTT
CASSGRQNTGELFF
>.|few|TRBJ2-7|TRBV29-1
TGCAGCGTTGAGACCGAGTACTCCTACGAGCAGTACTTC
CSVETEYSYEQYF
>.|few|TRBJ2-7|TRBV7-9
TGTGCCAGCAGCTTAAACGAGGGTCACGACGAGCAGTACTTC
CASSLNEGHDEQYF
>.|few|TRBJ2-7|TRBV6-2/TRBV6-3
TGTGCCAGCAGTTACCCTCAGTTCTACTCCTACGAGCAGTACTTC
CASSYPQFYSYEQYF
>.|.|TRBJ1-1|TRBV29-1
TGCAGCGCCGACTTTGCGCGTTCGGGCACTGAAGCTTTCTTT
CSADFARSGTEAFF
>TRBD2|few|TRBJ2-3|TRBV24-1
TGTGCCACCAGTGATAGCGGGAGGACTAGCACAGATACGCAGTATTTT
CATSDSGRTSTDTQYF
>TRBD1|.|TRBJ1-2|TRBV4-1
TGCGCCAGCAGTAATCCGGGACAGGGGTACTATGGCTACACCTTC
CASSNPGQGYYGYTF